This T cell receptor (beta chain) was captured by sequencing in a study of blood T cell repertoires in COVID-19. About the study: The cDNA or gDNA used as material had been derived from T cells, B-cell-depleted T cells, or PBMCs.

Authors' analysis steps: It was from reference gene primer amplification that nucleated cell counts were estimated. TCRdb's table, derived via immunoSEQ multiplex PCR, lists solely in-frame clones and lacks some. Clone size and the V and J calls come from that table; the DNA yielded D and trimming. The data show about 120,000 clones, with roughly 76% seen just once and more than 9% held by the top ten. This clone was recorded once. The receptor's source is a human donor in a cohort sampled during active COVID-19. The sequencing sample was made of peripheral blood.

CDR3 in amino acids: CASSLSPSYEQYF. The CDR3 DNA follows: TGTGCCAGCAGCTTATCCCCGTCCTACGAGCAGTACTTC. The chain has TRBV7-2 and TRBJ2-7; D unresolved. Germline V gene sequence: CDR1 SGHTA, CDR2 FQGNSA. V shed 2 bases and J shed 1 base, with 6 bases lying between them. The CDR3 length is 13 residues.